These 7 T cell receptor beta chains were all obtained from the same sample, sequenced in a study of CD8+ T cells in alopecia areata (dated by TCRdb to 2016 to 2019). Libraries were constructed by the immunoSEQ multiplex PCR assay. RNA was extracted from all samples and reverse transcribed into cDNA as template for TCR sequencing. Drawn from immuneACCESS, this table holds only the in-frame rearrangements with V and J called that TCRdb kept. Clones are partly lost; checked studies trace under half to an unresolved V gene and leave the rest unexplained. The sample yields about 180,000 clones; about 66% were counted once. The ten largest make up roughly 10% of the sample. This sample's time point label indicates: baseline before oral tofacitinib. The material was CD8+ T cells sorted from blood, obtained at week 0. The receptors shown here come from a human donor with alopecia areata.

DNA of the CDR3: TGTGCCAGCAGCTATCCGGACAGGGCCGAGACCCAGTACTTC. Translated, it gives CASSYPDRAETQYF. J is TRBJ2-5 and V is TRBV9, with 8 bases aligning to TRBD1. The length of the CDR3 is 14 residues. Germline V gene lookup returns CDR1 SGDLS and CDR2 YYNGEE. V gave up 4 bases and J gave up 5 bases; unmatched junction bases: 7. The full variable domain, its missing parts supplied by reference TRBV9 and TRBJ2-5, is DSGVTQTPKHLITATGQRVTLRCSPRSGDLSVYWYQQSLDQGLQFLIQYYNGEERAKGNILERFSAQQFPDLHSELNLSSLELGDSALYFCASSYPDRAETQYFGPGTRLLVL.

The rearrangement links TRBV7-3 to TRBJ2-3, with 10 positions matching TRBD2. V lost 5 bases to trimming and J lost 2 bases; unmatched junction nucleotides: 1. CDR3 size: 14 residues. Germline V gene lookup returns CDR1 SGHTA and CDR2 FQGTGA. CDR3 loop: CASSTSGTTDTQYF. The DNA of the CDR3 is TGTGCCAGCAGCACTAGCGGGACCACAGATACGCAGTATTTT.

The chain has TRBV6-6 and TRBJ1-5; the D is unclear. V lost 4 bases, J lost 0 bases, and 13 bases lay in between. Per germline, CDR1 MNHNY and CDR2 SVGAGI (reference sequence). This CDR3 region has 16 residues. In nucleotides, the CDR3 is TGTGCCAGCAGTTTTGACCCATCTTATAGCAATCAGCCCCAGCATTTT. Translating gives CASSFDPSYSNQPQHF.

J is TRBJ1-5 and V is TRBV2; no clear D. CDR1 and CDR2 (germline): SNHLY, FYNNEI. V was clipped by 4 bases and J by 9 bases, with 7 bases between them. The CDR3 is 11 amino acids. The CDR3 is CASSAGGPQHF. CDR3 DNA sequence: TGTGCCAGCAGTGCCGGTGGGCCCCAGCATTTT.

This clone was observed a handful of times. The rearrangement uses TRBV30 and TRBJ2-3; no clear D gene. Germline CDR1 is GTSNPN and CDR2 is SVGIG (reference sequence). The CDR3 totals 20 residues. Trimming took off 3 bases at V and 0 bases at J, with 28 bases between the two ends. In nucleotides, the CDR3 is TGTGCCTGGAGCGCTACCCTCGGACCAGTCTCCCCCTCTAGCACAGATACGCAGTATTTT. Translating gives CAWSATLGPVSPSSTDTQYF.

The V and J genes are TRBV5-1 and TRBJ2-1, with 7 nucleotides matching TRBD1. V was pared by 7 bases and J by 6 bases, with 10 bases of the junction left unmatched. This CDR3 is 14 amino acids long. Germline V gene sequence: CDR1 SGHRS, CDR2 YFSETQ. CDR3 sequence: CASRRVEGANEQFF. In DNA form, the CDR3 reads TGCGCCAGCCGGAGAGTTGAGGGGGCCAATGAGCAGTTCTTC.

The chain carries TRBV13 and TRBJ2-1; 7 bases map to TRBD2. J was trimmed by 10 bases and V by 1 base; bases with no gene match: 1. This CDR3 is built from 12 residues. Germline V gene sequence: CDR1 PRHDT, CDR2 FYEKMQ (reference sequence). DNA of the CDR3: TGTGCCAGCAGCTTAGAGCGGGGAGAGCAGTTCTTC. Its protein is CASSLERGEQFF.